This paragraph covers one T cell receptor beta chain sequence. The antigen is not known. This CDR3 has 15 residues. CDR1 and CDR2 (germline): SGHRS, YFSETQ. The V gene lost 0 bases and the J gene lost 5 bases, with 11 bases spanning the gap. This record comes from a study of cytomegalovirus exposure and HLA in healthy donors. Use of 60 Vbeta and 13 Jbeta primers characterized the PCR. Profiling relied on immunoSEQ multiplex PCR, and the TCRdb table lists in-frame clones only, not all of them. The sample lists about 170,000 clones; about three quarters were seen once. Broader study findings: Indistinguishable V segments, including TRBV6-2 and TRBV6-3, were excluded.

The receptor was derived from a girl aged 5-17 years in good health and CMV-seronegative. V usage is TRBV5-1 and J usage is TRBJ1-4; D possibly corresponds to TRBD1 (6 bases). The source material was PBMCs. CDR3 nucleotide sequence: TGCGCCAGCAGCTTGGGAGACAGGCGGAATGAAAAACTGTTTTTT. Protein: CASSLGDRRNEKLFF.